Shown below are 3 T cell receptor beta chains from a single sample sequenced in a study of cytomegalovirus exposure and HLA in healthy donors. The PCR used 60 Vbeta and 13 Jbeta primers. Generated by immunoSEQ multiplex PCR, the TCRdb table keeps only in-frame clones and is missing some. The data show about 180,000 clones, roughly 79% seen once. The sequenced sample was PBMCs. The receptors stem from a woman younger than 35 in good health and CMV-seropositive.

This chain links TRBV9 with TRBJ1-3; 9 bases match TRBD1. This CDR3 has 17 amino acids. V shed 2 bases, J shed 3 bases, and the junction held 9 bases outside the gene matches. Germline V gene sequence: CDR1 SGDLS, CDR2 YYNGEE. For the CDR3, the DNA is TGTGCCAGCAGCGTCGGTTTGGGACAGGGTATTGGAAACACCATATATTTT. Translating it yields CASSVGLGQGIGNTIYF.

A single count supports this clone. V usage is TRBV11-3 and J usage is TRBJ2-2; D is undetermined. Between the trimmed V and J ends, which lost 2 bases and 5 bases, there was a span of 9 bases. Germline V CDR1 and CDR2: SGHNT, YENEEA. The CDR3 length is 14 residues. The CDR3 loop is CASSLRSGTGELFF. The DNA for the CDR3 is TGTGCCAGCAGCTTAAGATCGGGTACCGGGGAGCTGTTTTTT.

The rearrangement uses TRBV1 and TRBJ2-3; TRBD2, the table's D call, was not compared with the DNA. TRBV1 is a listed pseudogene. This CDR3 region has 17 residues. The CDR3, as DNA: TGCACCAGCAGCCCTCGGTTCCGGGTTCCTCGGTTCGATACGCAGTATTTT. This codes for CTSSPRFRVPRFDTQYF.